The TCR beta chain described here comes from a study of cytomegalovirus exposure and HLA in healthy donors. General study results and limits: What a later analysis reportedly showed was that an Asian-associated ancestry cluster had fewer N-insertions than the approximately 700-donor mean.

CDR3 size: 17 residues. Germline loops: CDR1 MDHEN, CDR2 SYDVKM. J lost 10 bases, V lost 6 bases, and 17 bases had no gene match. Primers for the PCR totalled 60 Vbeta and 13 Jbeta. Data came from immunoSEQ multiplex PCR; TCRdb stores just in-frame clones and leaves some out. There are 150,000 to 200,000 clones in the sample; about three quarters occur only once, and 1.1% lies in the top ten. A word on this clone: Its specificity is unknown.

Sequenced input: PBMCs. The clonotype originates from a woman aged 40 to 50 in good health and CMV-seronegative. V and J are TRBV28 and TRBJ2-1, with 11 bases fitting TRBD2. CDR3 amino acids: CASSRLPGTSGNREQFF. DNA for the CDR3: TGTGCCAGCAGCCGCCTTCCCGGGACTAGCGGCAATAGGGAGCAGTTCTTC.